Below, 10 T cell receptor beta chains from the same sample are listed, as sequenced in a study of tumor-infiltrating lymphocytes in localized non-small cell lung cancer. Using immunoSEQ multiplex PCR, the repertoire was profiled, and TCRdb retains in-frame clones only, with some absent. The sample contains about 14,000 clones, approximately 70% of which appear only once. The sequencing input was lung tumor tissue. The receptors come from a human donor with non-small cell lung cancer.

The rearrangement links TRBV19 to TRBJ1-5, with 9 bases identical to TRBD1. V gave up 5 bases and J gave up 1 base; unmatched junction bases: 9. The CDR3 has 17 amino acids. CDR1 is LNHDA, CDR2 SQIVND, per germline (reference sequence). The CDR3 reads CASSLWTGDPSNQPQHF. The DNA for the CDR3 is TGTGCCAGTAGTCTTTGGACAGGGGACCCCAGCAATCAGCCCCAGCATTTT. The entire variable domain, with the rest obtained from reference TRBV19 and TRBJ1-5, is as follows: DGGITQSPKYLFRKEGQNVTLSCEQNLNHDAMYWYRQDPGQGLRLIYYSQIVNDFQKGDIAEGYSVSREKKESFPLTVTSAQKNPTAFYLCASSLWTGDPSNQPQHFGDGTRLSIL.

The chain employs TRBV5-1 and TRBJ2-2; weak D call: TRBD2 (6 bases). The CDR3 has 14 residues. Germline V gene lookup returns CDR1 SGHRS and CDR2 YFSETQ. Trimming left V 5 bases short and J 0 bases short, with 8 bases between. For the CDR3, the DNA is TGCGCCAGCAGGGTAGCGGCGAACACCGGGGAGCTGTTTTTT. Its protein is CASRVAANTGELFF.

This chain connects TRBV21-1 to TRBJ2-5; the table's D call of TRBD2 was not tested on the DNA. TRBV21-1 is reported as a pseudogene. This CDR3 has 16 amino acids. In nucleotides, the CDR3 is TGTGCCAGCATCCCACTAGCGGGGCCTTGGGAAGAGACCCAGTACTTC. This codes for CASIPLAGPWEETQYF.

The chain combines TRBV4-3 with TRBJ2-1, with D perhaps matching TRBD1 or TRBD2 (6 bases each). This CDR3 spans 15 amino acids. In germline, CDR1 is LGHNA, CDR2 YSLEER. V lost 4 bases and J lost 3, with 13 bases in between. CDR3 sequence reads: CASSPGGSIYNEQFF. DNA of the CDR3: TGCGCCAGCAGCCCCGGGGGCAGCATCTACAATGAGCAGTTCTTC.

CDR3 in amino acids: CASSPRTGGGELFF. The CDR3 DNA follows: TGTGCCAGCAGCCCCAGGACAGGCGGCGGGGAGCTGTTTTTT. The gene calls are TRBV11-3 and TRBJ2-2; 7 bases line up with TRBD1. The CDR3 runs to 14 residues. Trimming cost V 5 bases and J 7 bases; bases outside gene matches: 7. The germline V gene has CDR1 SGHNT and CDR2 YENEEA.

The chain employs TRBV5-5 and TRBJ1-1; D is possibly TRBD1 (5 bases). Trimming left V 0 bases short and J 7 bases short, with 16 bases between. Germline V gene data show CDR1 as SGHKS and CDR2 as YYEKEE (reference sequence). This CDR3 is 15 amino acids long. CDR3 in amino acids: CASSLGGDLRGEAFF. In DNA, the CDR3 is TGTGCCAGCAGCTTGGGGGGGGACCTGAGGGGTGAAGCTTTCTTT.

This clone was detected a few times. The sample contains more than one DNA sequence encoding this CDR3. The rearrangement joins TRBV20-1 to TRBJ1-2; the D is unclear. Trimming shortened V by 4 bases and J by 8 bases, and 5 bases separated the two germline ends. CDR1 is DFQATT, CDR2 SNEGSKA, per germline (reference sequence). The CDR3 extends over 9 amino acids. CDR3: CSAKGGYTF. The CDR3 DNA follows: TGCAGTGCTAAAGGAGGCTACACCTTC.

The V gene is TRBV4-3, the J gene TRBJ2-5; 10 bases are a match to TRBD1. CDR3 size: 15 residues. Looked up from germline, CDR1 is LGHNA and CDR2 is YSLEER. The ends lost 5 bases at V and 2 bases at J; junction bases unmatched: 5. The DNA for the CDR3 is TGCGCCAGCAGCAGCCGGGACAGGGGACAAGAGACCCAGTACTTC. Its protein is CASSSRDRGQETQYF.

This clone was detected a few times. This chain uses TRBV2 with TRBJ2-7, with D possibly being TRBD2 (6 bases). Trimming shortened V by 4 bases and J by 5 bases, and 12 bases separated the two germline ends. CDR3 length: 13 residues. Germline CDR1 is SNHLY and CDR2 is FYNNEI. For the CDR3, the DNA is TGTGCCAGCAGTGTTGCGGGGAAAGACGAGCAGTACTTC. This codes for CASSVAGKDEQYF.

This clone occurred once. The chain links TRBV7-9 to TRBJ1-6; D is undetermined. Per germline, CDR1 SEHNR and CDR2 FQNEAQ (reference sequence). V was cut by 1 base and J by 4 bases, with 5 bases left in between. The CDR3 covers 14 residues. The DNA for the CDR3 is TGTGCCAGCAGCTTAGACCGATATAATTCACCCCTCCACTTT. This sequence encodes CASSLDRYNSPLHF. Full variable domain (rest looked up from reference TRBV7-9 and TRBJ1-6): DTGVSQNPRHKITKRGQNVTFRCDPISEHNRLYWYRQTLGQGPEFLTYFQNEAQLEKSRLLSDRFSAERPKGSFSTLEIQRTEQGDSAMYLCASSLDRYNSPLHFGNGTRLTVT.